Below, 10 T cell receptor beta chains from the same sample are listed, as sequenced in a study of blood T cell repertoires in COVID-19. This table comes from immunoSEQ multiplex PCR, and its TCRdb copy is limited to in-frame clones, with some not included. The table has about 260,000 clones, about four fifths seen once; the top ten hold around 10%. Source material: peripheral blood. Receptors originate from a woman aged 45-60 years who had recovered from COVID-19.

V gene TRBV18 combines with J gene TRBJ1-1, with 8 bases aligning to TRBD1. Germline trimming cut 2 bases from V and 6 bases from J; bases unmatched to any gene: 2. In germline, CDR1 is KGHSH, CDR2 LQKENI. This CDR3 comprises 13 residues. CDR3 sequence reads: CASSPKQGAEAFF. The CDR3 DNA reads TGTGCCAGCTCACCAAAACAGGGGGCTGAAGCTTTCTTT.

V gene TRBV19 combines with J gene TRBJ2-1; D perhaps matches TRBD2 (5 bases). This CDR3 contains 14 residues. V was trimmed by 3 bases and J by 9 bases, leaving 15 bases between them. The V gene's germline CDR1 is LNHDA and CDR2 SQIVND (reference sequence). DNA for the CDR3: TGTGCCAGTAGTATCGTACTAGGAGACGGTGAGCAGTTCTTC. Translating it yields CASSIVLGDGEQFF.

The chain carries TRBV19 and TRBJ1-1; D not certain. The CDR3 spans 14 residues. Germline assignment: CDR1 LNHDA and CDR2 SQIVND (reference sequence). Trimming left V 1 base short and J 3 bases short, with 9 bases between. This CDR3 is CASSIVGPYTEAFF. The CDR3 DNA follows: TGTGCCAGTAGTATAGTTGGGCCTTACACTGAAGCTTTCTTT. The variable domain in full, with the rest retrieved from reference TRBV19 and TRBJ1-1, is DGGITQSPKYLFRKEGQNVTLSCEQNLNHDAMYWYRQDPGQGLRLIYYSQIVNDFQKGDIAEGYSVSREKKESFPLTVTSAQKNPTAFYLCASSIVGPYTEAFFGQGTRLTVV.

The chain combines TRBV25-1 with TRBJ1-2; D call uncertain. CDR3 length equals 15 residues. Germline CDR1 is MGHDK and CDR2 is SYGVNS. The germline V and J ends were trimmed by 8 bases and 2 bases, with 18 bases remaining between them. The chain's CDR3 is CASGEVGSLNYGYTF. CDR3 sequence (DNA): TGTGCCAGCGGGGAGGTGGGGAGTTTAAACTATGGCTACACCTTC.

The rearrangement joins TRBV5-1 to TRBJ2-1, with 13 bases lining up with TRBD2. Germline lookup yields CDR1 SGHRS and CDR2 YFSETQ. The CDR3 spans 17 residues. J lost 7 bases, V lost 4 bases, and 11 bases had no gene match. DNA of the CDR3: TGCGCCAGCAGCCAGGGACTAGCGGGGTCAGGGTGGAATGAGCAGTTCTTC. It translates to CASSQGLAGSGWNEQFF.

This chain connects TRBV4-3 to TRBJ2-7; tentatively, D is TRBD1 (6 bases). CDR1 is LGHNA, CDR2 YSLEER, per germline. The V end lost 1 base, the J end lost 7 bases, and 11 bases lay between the germline ends. This CDR3 has 13 amino acids. CDR3 nucleotides: TGCGCCAGCAGCCAAGTACAGGGTGTGGAGCAGTACTTC. Protein product: CASSQVQGVEQYF.

This chain joins TRBV7-3 and TRBJ2-1; 14 bases fit TRBD2. Unmatched junction bases numbered 10, after V lost 6 bases and J lost 12 bases. The CDR3 has 15 amino acids. Per germline, CDR1 SGHTA and CDR2 FQGTGA. CDR3 amino acids: CASSLSGTSGGGQFF. CDR3 nucleotide sequence: TGTGCCAGCAGTCTTTCCGGGACTAGCGGGGGCGGGCAGTTCTTC.

The chain couples TRBV18 to TRBJ1-6, with 8 positions matching TRBD1. The CDR3 has 21 amino acids. Germline lookup yields CDR1 KGHSH and CDR2 LQKENI. J lost 0 bases, V lost 0 bases, and 13 bases had no gene match. The CDR3, as DNA: TGTGCCAGCTCACCACCGATGGGACAGGTCCAGGCCTACTCCTATAATTCACCCCTCCACTTT. Amino acids: CASSPPMGQVQAYSYNSPLHF.

The chain has TRBV27 and TRBJ2-1; D is uncertain. Germline CDR1 reads MNHEY; CDR2 reads SMNVEV (reference sequence). CDR3 length: 14 amino acids. V dropped 3 bases and J dropped 7 bases, with 13 bases sitting between them. CDR3 sequence: CASSFDPSGNEQFF. CDR3 DNA: TGTGCCAGCAGTTTTGATCCCTCGGGTAATGAGCAGTTCTTC.

The chain recombines TRBV7-2 with TRBJ1-1; D unclear. The length of the CDR3 is 14 residues. V was shortened by 6 bases and J by 0 bases, with 11 bases between the two germline ends. Germline lookup yields CDR1 SGHTA and CDR2 FQGNSA. The CDR3 spells CASSQSLLNTEAFF. The CDR3 DNA is TGTGCCAGCAGTCAAAGCCTATTGAACACTGAAGCTTTCTTT.